This TCR beta chain emerged from a study of cytomegalovirus exposure and HLA in healthy donors. A remark on this clone: The same CDR3 is also encoded by other DNA sequences in this sample.

Unmatched junction bases numbered 2, after V lost 5 bases and J lost 5 bases. The germline V gene encodes CDR1 DFQATT and CDR2 SNEGSKA (reference sequence). CDR3 length: 11 amino acids. Here immunoSEQ multiplex PCR was the method, and the copy in TCRdb shows in-frame clones only, minus some. The sample has roughly 170,000 clones, around 82% seen once; the top ten hold approximately 3%. The sample taken for sequencing was PBMCs. The chain uses TRBV20-1 and TRBJ1-2; 7 bases fit TRBD1. The sequence was obtained from a woman aged 18-29 years in good health and CMV-seropositive. The chain's CDR3 is CSARQGYGYTF. CDR3 nucleotide sequence: TGCAGTGCTCGACAGGGATATGGCTACACCTTC.